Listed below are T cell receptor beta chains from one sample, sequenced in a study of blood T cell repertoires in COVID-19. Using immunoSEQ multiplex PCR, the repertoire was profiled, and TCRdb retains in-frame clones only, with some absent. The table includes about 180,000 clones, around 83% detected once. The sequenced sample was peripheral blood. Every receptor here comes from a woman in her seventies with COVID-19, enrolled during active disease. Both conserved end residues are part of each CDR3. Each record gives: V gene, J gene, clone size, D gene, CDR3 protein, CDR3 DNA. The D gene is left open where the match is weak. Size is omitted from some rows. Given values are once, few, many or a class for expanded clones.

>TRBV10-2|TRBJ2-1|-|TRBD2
CASWPGLAGVREQFF
TGCGCCAGCTGGCCGGGACTAGCGGGAGTTCGAGAGCAGTTCTTC
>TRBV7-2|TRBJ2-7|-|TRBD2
CASTEGAIAGAYEQYF
TGTGCCAGCACCGAGGGGGCGATAGCGGGAGCCTACGAGCAGTACTTC
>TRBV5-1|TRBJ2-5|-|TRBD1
CASSLRGQGGRETQYF
TGCGCCAGCAGCTTGCGGGGACAGGGGGGCCGGGAGACCCAGTACTTC
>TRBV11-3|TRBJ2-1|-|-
CASGRGANEQFF
TGTGCCAGCGGCAGGGGCGCCAATGAGCAGTTCTTC
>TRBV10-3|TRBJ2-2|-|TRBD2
CAISALSGRASVGELFF
TGTGCCATCAGTGCGTTGAGCGGGAGGGCCTCCGTCGGGGAGCTGTTTTTT
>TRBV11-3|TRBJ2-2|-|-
CASSLDLTGELFF
TGTGCCAGCAGCTTAGATCTCACCGGGGAGCTGTTTTTT
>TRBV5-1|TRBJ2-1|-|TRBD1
CASSTGTGGSNEQFF
TGCGCCAGCAGCACAGGGACAGGGGGTTCGAATGAGCAGTTCTTC
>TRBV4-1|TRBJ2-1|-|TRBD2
CASSQEGSGRGNEQFF
TGCGCCAGCAGCCAAGAAGGTAGCGGGAGAGGCAATGAGCAGTTCTTC
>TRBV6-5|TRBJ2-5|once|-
CATLKSGGETQYF
TGTGCCACCCTTAAGTCAGGAGGGGAGACCCAGTACTTC
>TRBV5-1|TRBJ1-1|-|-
CASTTGSSTEAFF
TGCGCCAGTACCACGGGGTCTTCCACTGAAGCTTTCTTT
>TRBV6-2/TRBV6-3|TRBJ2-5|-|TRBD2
CASSPPFAGVGETQYF
TGTGCCAGCAGTCCCCCCTTTGCGGGAGTTGGAGAGACCCAGTACTTC
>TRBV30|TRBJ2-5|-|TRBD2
CAWIMREAGVKYF
TGTGCCTGGATAATGCGGGAGGCAGGGGTAAAGTACTTC
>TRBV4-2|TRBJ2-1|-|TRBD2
CASSQPSSGRADRDEQFF
TGTGCCAGCAGCCAACCTTCTAGCGGGAGGGCCGATCGGGATGAGCAGTTCTTC
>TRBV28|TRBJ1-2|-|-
CASSSLTGLITTGYTF
TGTGCCAGCAGCTCCTTAACAGGGCTTATCACCACTGGCTACACCTTC
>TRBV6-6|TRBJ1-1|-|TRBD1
CASSGPTGPRTEAFF
TGTGCCAGCAGTGGACCGACAGGGCCGCGCACTGAAGCTTTCTTT
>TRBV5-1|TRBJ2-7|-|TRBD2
CASSFSGGPGYEQYF
TGCGCCAGCAGCTTTTCGGGAGGGCCGGGCTACGAGCAGTACTTC
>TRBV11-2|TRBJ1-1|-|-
CASSLVPVRGTEAFF
TGTGCCAGCAGCTTAGTCCCAGTCCGGGGCACTGAAGCTTTCTTT
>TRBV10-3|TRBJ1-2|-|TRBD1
CAITGQGQDYGYTF
TGTGCCATCACCGGACAGGGGCAGGACTATGGCTACACCTTC
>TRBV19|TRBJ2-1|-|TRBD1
CASRNRGQALNEQFF
TGTGCCAGTAGAAACAGGGGCCAGGCCCTTAATGAGCAGTTCTTC
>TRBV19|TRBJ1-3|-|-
CASSIDSGNTIYF
TGTGCCAGTAGTATCGACAGTGGAAACACCATATATTTT
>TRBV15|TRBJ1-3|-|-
CATSSRAQGNTIYF
TGTGCCACCAGCAGCAGGGCGCAGGGAAACACCATATATTTT
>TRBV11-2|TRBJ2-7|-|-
CASSPRAGAYEQYF
TGTGCCAGCAGCCCCAGGGCAGGAGCCTACGAGCAGTACTTC
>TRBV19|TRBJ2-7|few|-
CASTTTWGRGYEQYF
TGTGCCAGTACAACAACCTGGGGCAGGGGCTACGAGCAGTACTTC
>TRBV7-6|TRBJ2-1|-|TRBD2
CASSPKAGVYNEQFF
TGTGCCAGCAGCCCTAAAGCGGGAGTATACAATGAGCAGTTCTTC
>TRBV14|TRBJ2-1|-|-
CASSQDVKSSYNEQFF
TGTGCCAGCAGCCAAGATGTAAAGAGCTCCTACAATGAGCAGTTCTTC